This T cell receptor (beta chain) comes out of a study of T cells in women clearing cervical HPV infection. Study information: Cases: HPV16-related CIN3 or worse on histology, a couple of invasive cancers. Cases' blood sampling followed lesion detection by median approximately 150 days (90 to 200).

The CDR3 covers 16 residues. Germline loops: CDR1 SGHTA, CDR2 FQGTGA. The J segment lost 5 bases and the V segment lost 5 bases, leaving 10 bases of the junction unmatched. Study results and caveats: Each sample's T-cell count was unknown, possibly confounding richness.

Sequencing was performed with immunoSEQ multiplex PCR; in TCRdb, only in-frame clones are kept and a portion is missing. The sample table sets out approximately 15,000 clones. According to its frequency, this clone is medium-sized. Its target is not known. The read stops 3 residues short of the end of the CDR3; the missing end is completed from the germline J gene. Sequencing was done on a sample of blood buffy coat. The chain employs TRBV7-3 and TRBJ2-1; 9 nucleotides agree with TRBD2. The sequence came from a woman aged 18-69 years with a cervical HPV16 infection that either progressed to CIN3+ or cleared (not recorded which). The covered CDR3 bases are TGTGCCAGCAGCGCCCTGGGTAGCGGGAGAAACAATGAG. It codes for CASSALGSGRNNE. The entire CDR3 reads CASSALGSGRNNEQFF.